A few counts support the clone carrying this T cell receptor beta chain. Its antigen is not known. This sample stems from a study of identical twins. Study-wide points: Insertion counts were lower in abundant cord blood beta clonotypes, a trend that memory repertoires did not show.

Germline V CDR1 and CDR2: SGHTA, FQGNSA. The CDR3 has 14 residues. V lost 2 bases to trimming and J lost 4 bases, with 8 bases between them. Template switching added a universal primer site, and cDNA bore unique molecular identifiers. TCRdb ran MiXCR on the 5' RACE reads and lists one entry per CDR3 protein. This table holds 700,000 or so distinct CDR3 sequences, over 8.5% found once. This sample also belongs to another study, concerning yellow fever vaccine responses in identical twins.

The receptor was derived from a woman aged 18-29 years in good health. The chain uses TRBV7-2 and TRBJ1-4; D possibly corresponds to TRBD1 (5 bases). Sequencing was carried out using PBMCs. The CDR3 DNA reads TGTGCCAGCAGCTTACTGGGGGTTAATGAAAAACTGTTTTTT. Translating gives CASSLLGVNEKLFF.